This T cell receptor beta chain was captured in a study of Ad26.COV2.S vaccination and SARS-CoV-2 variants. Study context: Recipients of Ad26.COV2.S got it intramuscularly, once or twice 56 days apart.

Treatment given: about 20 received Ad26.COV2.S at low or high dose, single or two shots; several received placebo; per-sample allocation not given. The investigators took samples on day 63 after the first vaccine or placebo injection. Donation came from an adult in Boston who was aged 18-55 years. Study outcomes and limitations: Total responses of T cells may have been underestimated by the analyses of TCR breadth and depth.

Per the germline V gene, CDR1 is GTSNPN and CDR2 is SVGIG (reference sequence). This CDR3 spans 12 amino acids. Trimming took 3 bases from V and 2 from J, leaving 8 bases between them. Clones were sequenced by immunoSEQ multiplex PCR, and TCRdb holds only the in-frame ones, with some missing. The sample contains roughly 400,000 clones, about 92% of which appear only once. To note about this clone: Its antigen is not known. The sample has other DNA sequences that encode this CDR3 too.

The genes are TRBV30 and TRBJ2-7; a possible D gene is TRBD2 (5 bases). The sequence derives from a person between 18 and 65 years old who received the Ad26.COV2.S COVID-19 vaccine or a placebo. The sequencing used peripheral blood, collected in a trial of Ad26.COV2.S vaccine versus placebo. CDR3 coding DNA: TGTGCCTGGAGCCCCGGGGCCTACGAGCAGTACTTC. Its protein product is CAWSPGAYEQYF.